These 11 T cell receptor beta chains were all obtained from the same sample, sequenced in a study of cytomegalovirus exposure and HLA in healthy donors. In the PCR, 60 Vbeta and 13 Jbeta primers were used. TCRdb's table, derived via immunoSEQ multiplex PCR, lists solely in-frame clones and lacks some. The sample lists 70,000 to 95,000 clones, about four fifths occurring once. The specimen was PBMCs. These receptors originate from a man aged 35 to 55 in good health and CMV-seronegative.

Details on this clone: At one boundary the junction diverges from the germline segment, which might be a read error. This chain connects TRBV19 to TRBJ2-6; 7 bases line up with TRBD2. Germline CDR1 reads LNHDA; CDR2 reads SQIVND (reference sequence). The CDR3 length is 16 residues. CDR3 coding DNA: TGTGCCAGTAGCACTAGCGCTGCCTCTGGGGCCAACGGCCTGACTTTC. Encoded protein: CASSTSAASGANGLTF. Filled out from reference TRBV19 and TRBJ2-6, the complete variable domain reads DGGITQSPKYLFRKEGQNVTLSCEQNLNHDAMYWYRQDPGQGLRLIYYSQIVNDFQKGDIAEGYSVSREKKESFPLTVTSAQKNPTAFYLCASSTSAASGANGLTFGAGSRLTVL.

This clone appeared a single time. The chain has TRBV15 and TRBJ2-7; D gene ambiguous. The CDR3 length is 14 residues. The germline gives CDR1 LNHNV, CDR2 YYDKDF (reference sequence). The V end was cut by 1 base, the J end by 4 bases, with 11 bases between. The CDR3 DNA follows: TGTGCCACCAGCAGAGTTCCAGGTACATACGAGCAGTACTTC. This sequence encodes CATSRVPGTYEQYF.

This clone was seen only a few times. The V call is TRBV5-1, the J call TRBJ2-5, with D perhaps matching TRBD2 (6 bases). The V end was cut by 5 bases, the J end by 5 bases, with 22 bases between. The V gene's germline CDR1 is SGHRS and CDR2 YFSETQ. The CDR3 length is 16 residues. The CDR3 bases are TGCGCCAGCAGGTCCGACGGGGGACCCGGTGGGGAGACCCAGTACTTC. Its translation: CASRSDGGPGGETQYF.

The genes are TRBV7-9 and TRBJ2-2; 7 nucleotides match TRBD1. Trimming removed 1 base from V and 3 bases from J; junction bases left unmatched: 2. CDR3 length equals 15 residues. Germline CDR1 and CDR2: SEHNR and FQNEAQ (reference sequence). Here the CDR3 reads CASSLGQGYTGELFF. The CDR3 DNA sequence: TGTGCCAGCAGCTTAGGACAGGGTTACACCGGGGAGCTGTTTTTT.

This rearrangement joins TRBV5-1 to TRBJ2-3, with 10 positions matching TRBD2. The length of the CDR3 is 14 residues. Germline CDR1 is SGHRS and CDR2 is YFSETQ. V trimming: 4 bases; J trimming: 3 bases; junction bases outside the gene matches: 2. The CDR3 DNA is TGCGCCAGCAGCACACTAGCGGGAACAGATACGCAGTATTTT. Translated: CASSTLAGTDTQYF. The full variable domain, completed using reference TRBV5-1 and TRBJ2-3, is KAGVTQTPRYLIKTRGQQVTLSCSPISGHRSVSWYQQTPGQGLQFLFEYFSETQRNKGNFPGRFSGRQFSNSRSEMNVSTLELGDSALYLCASSTLAGTDTQYFGPGTRLTVL.

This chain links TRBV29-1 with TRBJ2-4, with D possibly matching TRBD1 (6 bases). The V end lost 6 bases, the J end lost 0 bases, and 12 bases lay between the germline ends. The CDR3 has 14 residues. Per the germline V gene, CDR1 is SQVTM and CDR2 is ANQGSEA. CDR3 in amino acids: CSVMGHLAKNIQYF. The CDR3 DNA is TGCAGCGTGATGGGACATTTAGCCAAAAACATTCAGTACTTC. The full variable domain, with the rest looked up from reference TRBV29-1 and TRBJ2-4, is SAVISQKPSRDICQRGTSLTIQCQVDSQVTMMFWYRQQPGQSLTLIATANQGSEATYESGFVIDKFPISRPNLTFSTLTVSNMSPEDSSIYLCSVMGHLAKNIQYFGAGTRLSVL.

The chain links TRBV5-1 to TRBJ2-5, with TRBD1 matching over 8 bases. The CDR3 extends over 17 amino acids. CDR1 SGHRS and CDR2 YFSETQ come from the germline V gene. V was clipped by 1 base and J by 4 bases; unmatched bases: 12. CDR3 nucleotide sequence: TGCGCCAGCAGCTTGCCGGGACAGGCAACAGGGGGAGAGACCCAGTACTTC. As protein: CASSLPGQATGGETQYF.

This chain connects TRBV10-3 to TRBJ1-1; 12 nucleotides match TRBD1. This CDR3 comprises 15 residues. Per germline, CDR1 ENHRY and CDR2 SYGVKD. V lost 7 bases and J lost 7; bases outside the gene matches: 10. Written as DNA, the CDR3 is TGTGCCATCACCCCGGGACAGGGGGCGATGGGTGAAGCTTTCTTT. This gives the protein CAITPGQGAMGEAFF.

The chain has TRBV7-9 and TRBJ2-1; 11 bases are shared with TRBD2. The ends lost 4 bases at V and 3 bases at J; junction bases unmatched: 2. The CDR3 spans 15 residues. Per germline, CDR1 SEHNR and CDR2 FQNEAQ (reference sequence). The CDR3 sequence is CASSSTSGGYNEQFF. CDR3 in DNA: TGTGCCAGCAGCTCCACTAGCGGGGGCTACAATGAGCAGTTCTTC. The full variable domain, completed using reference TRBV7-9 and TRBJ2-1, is DTGVSQNPRHKITKRGQNVTFRCDPISEHNRLYWYRQTLGQGPEFLTYFQNEAQLEKSRLLSDRFSAERPKGSFSTLEIQRTEQGDSAMYLCASSSTSGGYNEQFFGPGTRLTVL.

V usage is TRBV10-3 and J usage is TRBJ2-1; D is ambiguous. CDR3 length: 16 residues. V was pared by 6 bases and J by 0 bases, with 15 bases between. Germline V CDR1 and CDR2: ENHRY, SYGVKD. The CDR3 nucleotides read TGTGCCATCAGAAATCCGACTCGTAGCTCCTACAATGAGCAGTTCTTC. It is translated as CAIRNPTRSSYNEQFF.

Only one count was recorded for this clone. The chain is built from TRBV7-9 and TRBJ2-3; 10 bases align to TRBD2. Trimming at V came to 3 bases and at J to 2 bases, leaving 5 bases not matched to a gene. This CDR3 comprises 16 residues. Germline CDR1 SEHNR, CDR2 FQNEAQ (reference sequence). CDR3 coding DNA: TGTGCCAGCAGCTTCGGTAGCGGGAGGCCCACAGATACGCAGTATTTT. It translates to CASSFGSGRPTDTQYF.